These 10 T cell receptor beta chains came from one sample sequenced in a study of blood T cell repertoires in COVID-19. Clones were sequenced by immunoSEQ multiplex PCR, and TCRdb holds only the in-frame ones, with some missing. Of under 150,000 clones in the sample, about 88% were seen once. Material for sequencing was peripheral blood. These receptors were taken from a woman in her seventies who had recovered from COVID-19.

This chain connects TRBV10-3 to TRBJ2-7, with 10 bases identical to TRBD2. This CDR3 is built from 14 residues. Germline CDR1 ENHRY, CDR2 SYGVKD. The V segment lost 6 bases and the J segment 5 bases; nucleotides outside the gene matches: 7. Here the CDR3 DNA reads TGTGCCATCAGCCGGACTAGCGGAAATCACGAGCAGTACTTC. It yields the protein CAISRTSGNHEQYF.

This clone was counted once. The V call is TRBV19, the J call TRBJ2-3; tentative D call: TRBD1 (6 bases). Germline assignment: CDR1 LNHDA and CDR2 SQIVND (reference sequence). V lost 3 bases, J lost 10 bases, and 17 bases lay in between. CDR3 length equals 14 residues. CDR3: CASSIGGVGASQYF. DNA for the CDR3: TGTGCCAGTAGTATTGGGGGAGTGGGGGCCTCGCAGTATTTT.

J is TRBJ2-1 and V is TRBV6-2 or TRBV6-3; 10 nucleotides match TRBD1. Germline CDR1 reads MNHEY; CDR2 reads SVGEGT. This CDR3 has 15 residues. With V trimmed by 5 bases and J by 1 base, 2 bases remained unmatched. CDR3 in amino acids: CASSRTGGSYNEQFF. The CDR3 DNA is TGTGCCAGCAGTCGGACAGGGGGTTCCTACAATGAGCAGTTCTTC.

This chain links TRBV24-1 with TRBJ2-3; TRBD2 matches at 8 bases. Germline CDR1 and CDR2: KGHDR and SFDVKD. The V gene end was trimmed by 4 bases and the J gene end by 9 bases; junction bases not matched to a gene: 17. This CDR3 contains 17 residues. In DNA, the CDR3 is TGTGCCACCAGTGACCTCCGAGGAGCGGGAGACACTACAACGCAGTATTTT. Translated: CATSDLRGAGDTTTQYF.

V usage is TRBV5-1 and J usage is TRBJ1-1; 7 bases fit TRBD1. Trimming at V came to 6 bases and at J to 1 base, leaving 9 bases not matched to a gene. This CDR3 is 15 amino acids long. The germline V gene has CDR1 SGHRS and CDR2 YFSETQ. The CDR3 region has the DNA TGCGCCAGCAATCGTCCCGGGACAGCGAACACTGAAGCTTTCTTT. Translation: CASNRPGTANTEAFF.

This chain links TRBV30 with TRBJ2-1; TRBD1 agrees at 8 bases. Germline assignment: CDR1 GTSNPN and CDR2 SVGIG (reference sequence). V was pared by 8 bases and J by 6 bases, with 3 bases of the junction left unmatched. The CDR3 is 11 amino acids. CDR3 DNA: TGTGCCAGAGGACAGGGCAATGAGCAGTTCTTC. Translated, it gives CARGQGNEQFF. The whole variable domain, remainder taken from reference TRBV30 and TRBJ2-1, is SQTIHQWPATLVQPVGSPLSLECTVEGTSNPNLYWYRQAAGRGLQLLFYSVGIGQISSEVPQNLSASRPQDRQFILSSKKLLLSDSGFYLCARGQGNEQFFGPGTRLTVL.

Only a few counts were recorded for this clone. The chain couples TRBV5-1 to TRBJ2-1; 9 bases match TRBD2. Germline V lookup: CDR1 SGHRS, CDR2 YFSETQ. This CDR3 comprises 15 residues. Trimming at V came to 0 bases and at J to 5 bases, leaving 3 bases not matched to a gene. The CDR3 is CASSLVTSGHNEQFF. CDR3 bases: TGCGCCAGCAGCTTGGTAACTAGCGGGCACAATGAGCAGTTCTTC.

The V and J genes are TRBV6-2 or TRBV6-3 and TRBJ1-5; TRBD1 matches at 10 bases. The CDR3 sequence is 18 residues long. CDR1 and CDR2 (germline): MNHEY, SVGEGT. J lost 5 bases, V lost 2 bases, and 12 bases had no gene match. Written as DNA, the CDR3 is TGTGCCAGCAGTTACCTCCACCGGGACAGGGGAGCCCATCAGCCCCAGCATTTT. Protein product: CASSYLHRDRGAHQPQHF.

The chain combines TRBV7-2 with TRBJ1-5, with a tentative D call TRBD1 (6 bases). Germline assignment: CDR1 SGHTA and CDR2 FQGNSA. Trimming stripped 1 base from V and 5 bases from J, with 12 bases between. The CDR3 consists of 15 residues. Here the CDR3 reads CASSLGGPVDQPQHF. CDR3 bases: TGTGCCAGCAGCTTAGGGGGGCCGGTCGATCAGCCCCAGCATTTT.

The chain carries TRBV9 and TRBJ1-2, with D possibly matching TRBD1 (6 bases). This CDR3 has 14 amino acids. The germline V and J ends were trimmed by 3 bases and 2 bases, with 11 bases remaining between them. Germline V gene lookup returns CDR1 SGDLS and CDR2 YYNGEE. Written as DNA, the CDR3 is TGTGCCAGCAGCGGTTTGGGGGCGAACTATGGCTACACCTTC. Residues: CASSGLGANYGYTF.